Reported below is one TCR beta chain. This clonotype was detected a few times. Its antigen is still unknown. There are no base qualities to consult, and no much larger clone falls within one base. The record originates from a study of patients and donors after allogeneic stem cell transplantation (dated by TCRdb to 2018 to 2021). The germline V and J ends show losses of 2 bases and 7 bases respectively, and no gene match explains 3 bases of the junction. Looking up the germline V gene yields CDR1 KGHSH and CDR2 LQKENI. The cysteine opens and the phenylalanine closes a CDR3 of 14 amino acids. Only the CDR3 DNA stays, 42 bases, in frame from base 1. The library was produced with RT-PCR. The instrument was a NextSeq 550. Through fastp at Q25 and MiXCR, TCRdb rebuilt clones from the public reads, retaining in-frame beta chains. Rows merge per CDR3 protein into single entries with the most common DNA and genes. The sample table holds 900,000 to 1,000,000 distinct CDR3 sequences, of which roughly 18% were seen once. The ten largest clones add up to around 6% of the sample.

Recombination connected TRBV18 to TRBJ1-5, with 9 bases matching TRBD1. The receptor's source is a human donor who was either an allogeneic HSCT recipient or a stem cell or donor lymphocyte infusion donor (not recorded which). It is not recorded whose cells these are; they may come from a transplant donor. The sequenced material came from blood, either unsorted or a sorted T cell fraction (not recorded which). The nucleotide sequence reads TGTGCCAGCTCACCAGCGGGACAGGGCCAGCCCCAGCATTTT. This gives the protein CASSPAGQGQPQHF.